Each of the 23 T cell receptor beta chains below was sequenced from the same sample in a study of T cells expressing NK-cell markers (TCRdb year 2020). Libraries were made using 5' RACE. The instrument was an Illumina HiSeq 2000. The reads were reprocessed in TCRdb, with one entry per CDR3 protein sequence and no accompanying DNA. The sample table records about 400,000 distinct CDR3 sequences. Clones ranked in the top ten supply approximately 12% of the sample. Sequences were obtained from blood T cells: a sorted CD56 or NKG2C T cell subset, CD4+ or CD8+ T cells, or bulk PBMC T cells (not recorded which). The source of these receptors is a woman aged 50 to 60 in good health. Donor details come from another sample of the same person, matched by shared clones.

This chain connects TRBV20-1 to TRBJ2-7; without DNA, the TCRdb call of TRBD1 cannot be checked. Germline V gene lookup returns CDR1 DFQATT and CDR2 SNEGSKA (reference sequence). This CDR3 spans 15 amino acids. This CDR3 is CSARATGTGDYEQYF.

The chain combines TRBV29-1 with TRBJ1-4; TCRdb's D call, TRBD1, is unchecked because there is no DNA. Germline assignment: CDR1 SQVTM and CDR2 ANQGSEA. The CDR3 contains 13 residues. CDR3 protein: CSVGTGYGEKLFF.

The chain recombines TRBV5-1 with TRBJ2-5; as DNA is missing, the TRBD2 call by TCRdb cannot be tested. Germline values: CDR1 SGHRS, CDR2 YFSETQ. The CDR3 is 14 residues long. The CDR3 region is CASSHPGGKETQYF.

CDR3 loop: CASSQDRLAGDFSSYNEQFF. V usage is TRBV4-1 and J usage is TRBJ2-1; TCRdb's assignment of TRBD2 cannot be checked, as there is no DNA. CDR3 length: 20 residues. Germline V lookup: CDR1 MGHRA, CDR2 YSYEKL.

The chain uses TRBV2 and TRBJ1-1; TCRdb proposes TRBD1, but this gene call is untestable without DNA. The CDR3 sequence is 14 residues long. CDR1 and CDR2 from the germline V gene are SNHLY and FYNNEI. The CDR3 reads CASRVEGRNTEAFF.

This chain connects TRBV5-1 to TRBJ2-3; TCRdb names TRBD2, which stays unverified in the absence of DNA. Germline values: CDR1 SGHRS, CDR2 YFSETQ. The CDR3 contains 14 residues. CDR3 loop: CASRRLADTDTQYF.

CDR3 protein: CASSLGAGGGTSLETQYF. J is TRBJ2-5 and V is TRBV12-3 or TRBV12-4; TCRdb designates TRBD2, a call that cannot be tested without DNA. This CDR3 has 18 amino acids.

This chain connects TRBV6-6 to TRBJ2-1; TCRdb designates TRBD1, a call that cannot be tested without DNA. Per the germline V gene, CDR1 is MNHNY and CDR2 is SVGAGI (reference sequence). This CDR3 comprises 13 residues. CDR3 region: CASSYFGNNEQFF.

This chain connects TRBV30 to TRBJ2-2; the TRBD2 assignment by TCRdb is unverifiable without DNA. This CDR3 spans 15 amino acids. CDR1 and CDR2 from the germline V gene are GTSNPN and SVGIG (reference sequence). The CDR3 protein is CAWSVLAGTHGELFF.

This chain joins TRBV4-1 and TRBJ2-1; TCRdb outputs TRBD1, but without DNA this stays unchecked. The CDR3 totals 13 residues. Germline assignment: CDR1 MGHRA and CDR2 YSYEKL. The CDR3 loop is CASSLREGYEQFF.

CDR3 residues: CSGLHFSSYNEQFF. The chain has TRBV20-1 and TRBJ2-1. Germline values: CDR1 DFQATT, CDR2 SNEGSKA (reference sequence). The CDR3 has 14 amino acids.

The rearrangement joins TRBV9 to TRBJ2-2. The CDR3 has 15 residues. Per the germline V gene, CDR1 is SGDLS and CDR2 is YYNGEE. The CDR3 region is CASSEFQPNTGELFF.

V usage is TRBV5-1 and J usage is TRBJ2-1. CDR3 length: 15 residues. Germline V gene lookup returns CDR1 SGHRS and CDR2 YFSETQ. The CDR3 sequence is CASSLALEAYNEQFF.

The chain combines TRBV20-1 with TRBJ2-5; TCRdb's D call of TRBD1 is untestable without DNA. In germline, CDR1 is DFQATT, CDR2 SNEGSKA (reference sequence). The CDR3 is 12 amino acids. This chain's CDR3 is CSAPQGEETQYF.

The chain couples TRBV7-9 to TRBJ2-3; TCRdb returns TRBD2, unconfirmable since there is no DNA. CDR1 is SEHNR, CDR2 FQNEAQ, per germline (reference sequence). The CDR3 covers 15 residues. The chain's CDR3 is CASSTFSGRADTQYF.

The gene calls are TRBV6-5 and TRBJ2-5. Germline assignment: CDR1 MNHEY and CDR2 SVGAGI. The CDR3 loop spans 13 amino acids. CDR3 residues: CASYSVRKETQYF.

This rearrangement joins TRBV20-1 to TRBJ1-4. The germline CDR1 and CDR2 sequences are DFQATT and SNEGSKA (reference sequence). This CDR3 has 13 amino acids. CDR3 in amino acids: CSAIDSGDEKLFF.

The chain has TRBV18 and TRBJ1-1; TCRdb reports TRBD1, a call that lacks DNA to check it against. Germline V gene sequence: CDR1 KGHSH, CDR2 LQKENI. The CDR3 loop spans 17 amino acids. CDR3 loop: CASSPVGDRGFNTEAFF.

V usage is TRBV12-3 or TRBV12-4 and J usage is TRBJ2-3; TCRdb outputs TRBD2, but without DNA this stays unchecked. The CDR3 runs to 17 residues. The CDR3 sequence is CASSPLLSGSRTDTQYF.

This chain uses TRBV12-3 or TRBV12-4 with TRBJ2-2; the TCRdb D gene call, TRBD1, has no DNA to confirm it. The length of the CDR3 is 16 residues. The CDR3 reads CASRPTGLSSTGELFF.

The chain combines TRBV7-3 with TRBJ2-7; TCRdb outputs TRBD1, but without DNA this stays unchecked. This CDR3 comprises 15 residues. Germline V gene data show CDR1 as SGHTA and CDR2 as FQGTGA. The CDR3 reads CASSLTSETGYEQYF.

V is TRBV12-3 or TRBV12-4 and J is TRBJ2-2. The CDR3 consists of 13 residues. The CDR3 reads CASSLRRRGELFF.

The chain combines TRBV11-2 with TRBJ2-1; TCRdb picks TRBD2, but there is no DNA to check that call. Germline V gene sequence: CDR1 SGHAT, CDR2 FQNNGV. The CDR3 is 17 residues long. CDR3 sequence: CASSRIRLAGGYNEQFF.